The clone carrying this T cell receptor beta chain was detected ten times or more. A junction boundary mismatches the germline segment, possibly from a read error. This record belongs to a study of neurological immune-mediated disorders. The CDR3 sequence is 12 residues long. TCRdb ran MiXCR on the 5' RACE reads and lists one entry per CDR3 protein. Of around 25,000 distinct CDR3 sequences listed, around 13% were seen once; the top ten hold around 13%. The gene calls are TRBV12-3 or TRBV12-4 and TRBJ2-4, with D perhaps given as TRBD1 or TRBD2 (6 bases each). The sample comprised PBMCs. This receptor was obtained from an older woman with HTLV-1-associated myelopathy (HAM/TSP). Written as DNA, the CDR3 is TGTGCCAGCAGCCGTAGGGGGGCGGCCCACCACTTC. This translates into CASSRRGAAHHF.